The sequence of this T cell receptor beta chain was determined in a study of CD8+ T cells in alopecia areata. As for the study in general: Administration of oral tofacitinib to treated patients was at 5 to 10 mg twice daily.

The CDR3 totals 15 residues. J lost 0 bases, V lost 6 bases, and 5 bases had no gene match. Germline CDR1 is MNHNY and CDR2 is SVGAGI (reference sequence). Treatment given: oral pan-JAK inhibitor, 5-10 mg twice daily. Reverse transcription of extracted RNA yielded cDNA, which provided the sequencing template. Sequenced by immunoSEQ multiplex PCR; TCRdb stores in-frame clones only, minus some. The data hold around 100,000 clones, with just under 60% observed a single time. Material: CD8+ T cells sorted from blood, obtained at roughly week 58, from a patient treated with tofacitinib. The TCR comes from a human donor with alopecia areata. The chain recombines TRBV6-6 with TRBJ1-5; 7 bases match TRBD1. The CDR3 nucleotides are TGTGCCAGCAGCCCGACAGGGAATAGCAATCAGCCCCAGCATTTT. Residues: CASSPTGNSNQPQHF.